This TCR beta chain was captured in a study of T cell responses to AZD1222 COVID-19 vaccine. Findings and caveats of the study: The sample set comprised mostly white British donors with more females, and clonal diversity was possibly underestimated. Seropositive at baseline were only a handful of AZD1222 recipients.

As regards this clone: Its antigen is undetermined.

Second-dose timings of about 4 or about 12 weeks were pooled. Assay: immunoSEQ multiplex PCR; the TCRdb copy retains only in-frame clones and omits some. Of around 150,000 clones listed, about 92% are singletons. Trimming pared 0 bases from V and 2 bases from J, leaving 12 bases between. Germline lookup yields CDR1 MNHEY and CDR2 SVGEGT. This CDR3 region has 16 residues. The source is an adult who received the AZD1222 COVID-19 vaccine. The source was peripheral blood, collected 28 days after the second AZD1222 dose. The chain uses TRBV6-2 or TRBV6-3 and TRBJ2-3; weak D call: TRBD2 (6 bases). The CDR3 sequence is CASSYSTGRNTDTQYF. The CDR3 DNA follows: TGTGCCAGCAGTTACTCGACCGGGAGAAACACAGATACGCAGTATTTT.